What follows is one T cell receptor (beta chain) and its context. The antigen remains undetermined. Here immunoSEQ multiplex PCR was the method, and the copy in TCRdb shows in-frame clones only, minus some. In the table there are over 150,000 clones, 85% to 90% of which are singletons. Trimming removed 5 bases at V and 1 base at J, with 11 bases between. CDR1 is SEHNR and CDR2 is FQNEAQ in the germline V gene (reference sequence). CDR3 length: 14 residues. This sample stems from a study of T cell responses to AZD1222 COVID-19 vaccine. Overall study context: Pooling of second doses given at about 4 or about 12 weeks was done.

Study-level points and caveats: Clonal diversity was possibly underestimated, and white British individuals and females predominated among donors. Spike-wide coverage was observed for vaccine-associated CD4 TCRs, with dominant responses at 160-218 and 743-854. Spike-specific TCR breadth and depth rose after two AZD1222 doses.

This TCR was sampled from an adult in good health. The chain employs TRBV7-9 and TRBJ1-1, with D uncertain. Source: peripheral blood, taken on day 0 of AZD1222 vaccination. The CDR3, as DNA: TGTGCCAGCAGCCTTTCATCCGGGAACACTGAAGCTTTCTTT. Residues: CASSLSSGNTEAFF.